These 7 T cell receptor beta chains came from one sample sequenced in a study of beta chain features in type 1 diabetes listed by TCRdb under 2018. Points the paper makes about the study in general: In all four CD4+ subsets, TCRB CDR3 length was moderately but significantly shorter in type 1 diabetes patients.

Their cognate antigens are unknown. Library creation used the immunoSEQ multiplex PCR assay. The entire isolated RNA was reverse transcribed using the High Capacity cDNA Reverse Transcription Kit, and thus expressed TCRB transcripts were sequenced. The immuneACCESS repertoire file appears here via TCRdb, limited to in-frame rearrangements. These files lack a portion of the clones; in checked studies, under half of the deficit traces to unresolved V genes, and the cause of the others is not known. The table for this sample lists 400,000 or so clones; about 10% of them were counted only once. The ten largest make up 0.45% to 0.65% of the sample. The sequencing input was central memory CD4+ T cells from blood. The source of these receptors is a man aged 25-45 years with type 1 diabetes.

CDR3 region: CASSPTNTGELFF. The DNA for the CDR3 is TGTGCCAGCAGCCCCACTAACACCGGGGAGCTGTTTTTT. The chain carries TRBV7-8 and TRBJ2-2; D call uncertain. V lost 5 bases and J lost 2, with 6 bases in between. This CDR3 region has 13 residues. The V gene's germline CDR1 is SGHVS and CDR2 FQNEAQ. Using reference TRBV7-8 and TRBJ2-2 for the parts outside the CDR3, the full variable domain is GAGVSQSPRYKVAKRGQDVALRCDPISGHVSLFWYQQALGQGPEFLTYFQNEAQLDKSGLPSDRFFAERPEGSVSTLKIQRTQQEDSAVYLCASSPTNTGELFFGEGSRLTVL.

This chain uses TRBV7-3 with TRBJ2-5, with D perhaps matching TRBD2 (6 bases). Trimming took off 1 base at V and 2 bases at J, with 14 bases between the two ends. This CDR3 has 16 amino acids. The germline gives CDR1 SGHTA, CDR2 FQGTGA. CDR3 amino acids: CASSLNGGAAQETQYF. The CDR3 DNA sequence: TGTGCCAGCAGCTTAAACGGCGGGGCAGCTCAAGAGACCCAGTACTTC. The entire variable domain, with the rest obtained from reference TRBV7-3 and TRBJ2-5, is as follows: GAGVSQTPSNKVTEKGKYVELRCDPISGHTALYWYRQSLGQGPEFLIYFQGTGAADDSGLPNDRFFAVRPEGSVSTLKIQRTERGDSAVYLCASSLNGGAAQETQYFGPGTRLLVL.

This clone has only a few counts. The V gene is TRBV6-6, the J gene TRBJ2-1; unclear D gene. The CDR3 is 12 residues long. The germline V gene encodes CDR1 MNHNY and CDR2 SVGAGI (reference sequence). The germline V and J ends were trimmed by 8 bases and 0 bases, with 5 bases remaining between them. The CDR3, as DNA: TGTGCCAGCCGTGGCTCCTACAATGAGCAGTTCTTC. Residues: CASRGSYNEQFF.

V is TRBV2 and J is TRBJ2-5; unclear D gene. Germline assignment: CDR1 SNHLY and CDR2 FYNNEI. The CDR3 is made up of 14 amino acids. Trimming pared 3 bases from V and 5 bases from J, leaving 13 bases between. The chain's CDR3 is CASSDGGPRETQYF. The CDR3 coding sequence is TGTGCCAGCAGTGACGGTGGGCCCCGTGAGACCCAGTACTTC.

The chain joins TRBV6-5 to TRBJ2-1, with 8 bases fitting TRBD2. The V and J ends lost 6 bases and 4 bases, in that order; junction bases with no gene match: 5. Per germline, CDR1 MNHEY and CDR2 SVGAGI. The CDR3 is 14 residues long. CDR3 nucleotides: TGTGCCAGCAGCAGGACTAGCTCTTACAATGAGCAGTTCTTC. It translates to CASSRTSSYNEQFF.

This clone was counted ten times or more. V gene TRBV11-2 combines with J gene TRBJ1-2, with 10 bases aligning to TRBD1. The CDR3 has 16 amino acids. Unmatched junction bases numbered 13, after V lost 4 bases and J lost 8 bases. The germline gives CDR1 SGHAT, CDR2 FQNNGV. This CDR3 is CASSSTRRDRGVGYTF. DNA for the CDR3: TGTGCCAGCAGCTCCACCCGCCGGGACAGGGGAGTCGGCTACACCTTC.

This rearrangement joins TRBV28 to TRBJ1-5; possibly TRBD1 for D (5 bases). The V gene lost 5 bases and the J gene lost 2 bases, with 19 bases spanning the gap. The CDR3 runs 17 residues. CDR1 and CDR2 from the germline V gene are MDHEN and SYDVKM. The CDR3 here is CASSAGPAVYGNQPQHF. In DNA, the CDR3 is TGTGCCAGCAGTGCGGGACCCGCCGTCTATGGCAATCAGCCCCAGCATTTT.